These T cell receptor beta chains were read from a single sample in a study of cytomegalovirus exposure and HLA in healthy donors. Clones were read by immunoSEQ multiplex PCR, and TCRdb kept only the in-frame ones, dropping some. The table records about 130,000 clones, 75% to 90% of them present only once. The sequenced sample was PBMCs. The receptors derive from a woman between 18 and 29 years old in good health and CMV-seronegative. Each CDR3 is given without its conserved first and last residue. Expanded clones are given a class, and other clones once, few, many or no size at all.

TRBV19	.	ASSMSGTASYEQY
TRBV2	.	ASSPEQGSDTQY
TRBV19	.	ASGQGGQPQH
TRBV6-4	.	ASSLRGGPNNEQF
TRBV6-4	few	ASSDLAGGATDTQY
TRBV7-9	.	ASSLGRQAINGYT
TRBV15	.	ATSRETDGANVLT
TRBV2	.	ASALLDSLAEAF
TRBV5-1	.	ASSLVVTGADTQY
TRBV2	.	ASSESAGFHGYT
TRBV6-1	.	ASSEGGGTTDTQY
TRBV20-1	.	SAREQETQY
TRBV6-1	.	ASTKDRDQPQH
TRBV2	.	ASRQEETQY
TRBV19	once	ASSGRGADTQY
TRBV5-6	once	ASSLRMLAGVEQY
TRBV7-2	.	ASSLGVAGLAYEQY
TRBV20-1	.	SAIELYGYT
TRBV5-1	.	ASSPRPGAPNYGYT
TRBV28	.	ASSGGGHEQY
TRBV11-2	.	ASSRLDSGSPLEQF
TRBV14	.	ASSQGQVYSGNTIY
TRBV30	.	AWRGTDRTGELF
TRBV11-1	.	ASSDRMNTEAF
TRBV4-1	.	ASGQESVNYGYT
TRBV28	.	ASRTFQGKPLQY
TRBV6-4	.	ASSDQPGLAAEQF
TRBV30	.	AWSVLDRANTEAF
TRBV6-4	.	ASRVYRASGNQPQH
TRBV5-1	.	ASSEGRNSPGELF
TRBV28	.	ASSPPTGEVRY
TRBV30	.	AWSVTNEQF
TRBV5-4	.	ASSWDRAADTQY
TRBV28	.	ASSLWSLAGRDEQF
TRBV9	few	ASNRGMGQETQY
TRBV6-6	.	ASSYDLGGTEAF
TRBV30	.	AWSGVWLRANVLT
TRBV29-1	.	SVSGTTSYNEQF
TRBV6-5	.	ASSNRGGRREQY
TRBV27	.	ADRGYYGLTEAF
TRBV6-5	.	ASRAPGQTNSPLH
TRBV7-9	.	ASSFDGGPSYEQY